The clone carrying this T cell receptor beta chain was seen a handful of times. This sample is part of a study of blood T cell repertoires in COVID-19. Per the original methods: Nucleated cell number was recorded as an estimate derived from reference gene primer amplification. Generated by immunoSEQ multiplex PCR, the TCRdb table keeps only in-frame clones and is missing some. That table is the source of V, J and clone size, and D and trimming were worked out from the DNA. The sample consists of about 230,000 clones, about 80% of them appearing once. CDR1 SGHTA and CDR2 FQGNSA come from the germline V gene. Trimming left V 5 bases short and J 2 bases short, with 18 bases between. This CDR3 region has 16 residues.

Specimen: peripheral blood. The receptor was isolated from a woman aged 50 to 65 with acute or convalescent COVID-19. This chain joins TRBV7-2 and TRBJ2-5; tentative D call: TRBD1 (5 bases). The CDR3 reads CASSPRWGPGQETQYF. The CDR3 DNA reads TGTGCCAGCAGCCCCAGATGGGGCCCCGGTCAAGAGACCCAGTACTTC.